The 15 T cell receptor beta chains below were found in one sample sequenced in a study of Graves' ophthalmopathy and Graves' hyperthyroidism listed by TCRdb under 2018. The listed sequencing device is Illumina HiSeq 2000. For repertoire sequencing, TCR beta CDR3 regions were amplified from RNA transcripts. The first round of RT-PCR was done with HTBI primers and the Qiagen OneStep RT-PCR kit, and was followed by a second round of multiplex PCR, then size selection and purification. TCRdb reworked the public reads: Q25 trimming with fastp, MiXCR clone assembly, productive beta chains retained. Identical CDR3 protein sequences are pooled into one entry, listed with their most common genes and DNA. In this sample the table shows 450,000 or so distinct CDR3 sequences, 14% of which occur a single time. The ten largest clonotypes hold roughly 9.8% of the sample. Sequencing used blood. The receptors originated from a woman aged 25 to 39 with Graves' ophthalmopathy. Donor details come from another sample of the same person, matched by shared clones.

This clonotype turned up a few times. This chain uses TRBV30 with TRBJ1-6; D is undetermined. CDR1 and CDR2 (germline): GTSNPN, SVGIG (reference sequence). With 3 bases removed from V and 9 bases from J, the gap between germline ends came to 12 bases. The CDR3 is made up of 13 amino acids. The CDR3 DNA sequence: TGTGCCTGGAGAGGCAGATGGTTTTCACCCCTCCACTTT. This codes for CAWRGRWFSPLHF.

This clonotype was detected many times. The chain recombines TRBV3-1 with TRBJ1-6; the D is unclear. CDR1 LGHDT and CDR2 YNNKEL come from the germline V gene (reference sequence). The CDR3 has 16 residues. Trimming took off 0 bases at V and 5 bases at J, with 11 bases between the two ends. The CDR3, as DNA: TGTGCCAGCAGCCAAGAAGCCTTAGGCCATAATTCACCCCTCCACTTT. Protein: CASSQEALGHNSPLHF.

In its sample, this clonotype was seen many times. The genes are TRBV30 and TRBJ1-2, with D unresolved. Germline V lookup: CDR1 GTSNPN, CDR2 SVGIG (reference sequence). V dropped 1 base and J dropped 7 bases, with 10 bases sitting between them. The CDR3 has 12 residues. As DNA, the CDR3 is TGTGCCTGGAGTGGTCAGCTCGCTGGCTACACCTTC. Its translation: CAWSGQLAGYTF.

Note on this clonotype: Mismatch with germline at one junction end may stem from a read error. Here the CDR3 reads CASGLVGAGGLNTESFF. In DNA, the CDR3 is TGTGCTAGTGGTTTGGTAGGGGCAGGGGGATTAAACACTGAATCTTTCTTT. V is TRBV12-5 and J is TRBJ1-1; 7 bases are shared with TRBD1. The germline CDR1 and CDR2 sequences are LGHNT and FRNRAP. This CDR3 has 17 residues.

The chain links TRBV28 to TRBJ2-2; no clear D. CDR1 and CDR2 (germline): MDHEN, SYDVKM. The CDR3 is 12 residues long. V was cut by 8 bases and J by 5 bases, with 9 bases left in between. This chain's CDR3 is CASLAQTGELFF. The CDR3 coding sequence is TGTGCCAGCCTCGCTCAGACCGGGGAGCTGTTTTTT.

In its sample, this clonotype was seen many times. The rearrangement joins TRBV10-2 to TRBJ1-6; no clear D. Germline V gene lookup returns CDR1 WSHSY and CDR2 SAAADI. V was shortened by 11 bases and J by 7 bases, with 21 bases between the two germline ends. This CDR3 is 15 amino acids long. Here the CDR3 reads CAVKGRSGDNSPLHF. The CDR3 coding sequence is TGCGCCGTCAAAGGACGGTCTGGCGACAATTCACCCCTCCACTTT.

This clonotype was seen repeatedly, ten times or more. The chain is built from TRBV11-2 and TRBJ2-7; 8 nucleotides line up with TRBD2. Losses at the gene ends were 1 base for V and 3 bases for J; bases not matched to a gene: 5. CDR3 size: 15 residues. Germline assignment: CDR1 SGHAT and CDR2 FQNNGV. CDR3 sequence reads: CASSLVSGIYYEQYF. CDR3 sequence (DNA): TGTGCCAGCAGCTTAGTTAGCGGGATATACTACGAGCAGTACTTC.

This clonotype was seen ten or more times. This chain joins TRBV7-8 and TRBJ1-3, with TRBD1 matching over 9 bases. Trimming cost V 5 bases and J 4 bases; bases outside gene matches: 9. This CDR3 contains 16 residues. The germline CDR1 and CDR2 sequences are SGHVS and FQNEAQ. The CDR3 DNA follows: TGTGCCAGCAGCCCGCGCCGGGACAGGGACGGAAACACCATATATTTT. Translation gives CASSPRRDRDGNTIYF.

There are many counts of this clonotype. The chain recombines TRBV7-2 with TRBJ2-7; 7 nucleotides match TRBD1. This CDR3 has 14 residues. Germline CDR1 SGHTA, CDR2 FQGNSA. The V and J ends lost 2 bases and 5 bases, in that order; junction bases with no gene match: 6. The CDR3 DNA reads TGTGCCAGCAGCTTAAATCGAGGGACAGACGAGCAGTACTTC. The encoded protein is CASSLNRGTDEQYF.

At least ten counts were recorded for this clonotype. The V and J genes are TRBV3-1 and TRBJ2-5; 11 bases align to TRBD2. Unmatched junction bases numbered 3, after V lost 4 bases and J lost 5 bases. Germline V gene lookup returns CDR1 LGHDT and CDR2 YNNKEL (reference sequence). The CDR3 covers 14 residues. This chain's CDR3 is CASSRLAGKETQYF. CDR3 sequence (DNA): TGTGCCAGCAGCCGACTAGCGGGAAAGGAGACCCAGTACTTC.

The chain links TRBV6-1 to TRBJ2-5; 8 positions agree with TRBD1. Per germline, CDR1 MNHNS and CDR2 SASEGT. The CDR3 has 16 residues. J lost 0 bases, V lost 6 bases, and 9 bases had no gene match. The CDR3 bases are TGTGCCAGCAGAAAGATGACAGGGGCGAACCAAGAGACCCAGTACTTC. This encodes CASRKMTGANQETQYF.

This clonotype was detected ten times or more. J is TRBJ2-7 and V is TRBV11-2; tentatively, D is TRBD1 (6 bases). With 2 bases removed from V and 0 bases from J, the gap between germline ends came to 17 bases. The germline CDR1 and CDR2 sequences are SGHAT and FQNNGV. This CDR3 spans 17 amino acids. CDR3 coding DNA: TGTGCCAGCAGCTTAATGGCGTTGGGGGCATCCTCCTACGAGCAGTACTTC. Translating gives CASSLMALGASSYEQYF.

This clonotype was seen many times. Relative to the germline gene, one junction end is altered; a read error may explain this. V usage is TRBV14 and J usage is TRBJ1-6; D uncertain. CDR1 and CDR2 (germline): SGHDN, FVKESK. The CDR3 is 16 residues long. This CDR3 reads CASSTAHSSYNSPFHF. The CDR3 DNA is TGTGCCAGCAGTACCGCACACAGCTCCTATAATTCACCCTTCCACTTT.

This clonotype was counted many times. The chain couples TRBV29-1 to TRBJ2-2; D gene unclear. V lost 7 bases and J 0 bases, leaving 9 bases between the germline ends. CDR1 and CDR2 (germline): SQVTM, ANQGSEA. The CDR3 runs to 13 residues. CDR3 residues: CSADTPNTGELFF. CDR3 coding DNA: TGCAGCGCCGATACCCCGAACACCGGGGAGCTGTTTTTT.

This chain uses TRBV20-1 with TRBJ2-4; 9 bases align to TRBD2. Germline CDR1 is DFQATT and CDR2 is SNEGSKA (reference sequence). With V trimmed by 0 bases and J by 3 bases, 6 bases remained unmatched. The CDR3 loop spans 16 amino acids. CDR3 sequence reads: CSARDSRRGGKNIQYF. The DNA for the CDR3 is TGCAGTGCTAGAGATAGTAGGCGGGGGGGCAAAAACATTCAGTACTTC.